The 17 T cell receptor beta chains listed next were all sequenced from one sample in a study of cytomegalovirus exposure and HLA in healthy donors. The PCR employed 60 Vbeta primers together with 13 Jbeta primers. Here immunoSEQ multiplex PCR was the method, and the copy in TCRdb shows in-frame clones only, minus some. In the table there are 140,000 to 150,000 clones, about three quarters of which are singletons. The sequencing sample was made of PBMCs. All receptors derive from a male donor in good health and CMV-seronegative.

The chain couples TRBV5-1 to TRBJ2-3, with 10 bases fitting TRBD1. Germline V gives CDR1 SGHRS, CDR2 YFSETQ. This CDR3 is 16 amino acids long. The V segment lost 5 bases and the J segment 4 bases; nucleotides outside the gene matches: 10. CDR3 in DNA: TGCGCCAGCAGTCAACCCGGGACAGGGGTTTCAGATACGCAGTATTTT. Its translation is CASSQPGTGVSDTQYF. Filled out from reference TRBV5-1 and TRBJ2-3, the complete variable domain reads KAGVTQTPRYLIKTRGQQVTLSCSPISGHRSVSWYQQTPGQGLQFLFEYFSETQRNKGNFPGRFSGRQFSNSRSEMNVSTLELGDSALYLCASSQPGTGVSDTQYFGPGTRLTVL.

The rearrangement links TRBV4-3 to TRBJ1-6; 8 nucleotides align to TRBD1. Germline lookup yields CDR1 LGHNA and CDR2 YSLEER. Trimming cost V 5 bases and J 7 bases; bases outside gene matches: 7. The CDR3 sequence is 15 residues long. CDR3 amino acids: CASSAQGAGNSPLHF. The CDR3, as DNA: TGCGCCAGCAGCGCCCAGGGGGCTGGAAATTCACCCCTCCACTTT.

Here the CDR3 reads CASREGASVTQYF. In nucleotides, the CDR3 is TGTGCCAGCAGGGAAGGGGCCTCAGTTACGCAGTATTTT. This chain uses TRBV6-6 with TRBJ2-3; a weak D match, TRBD1 (5 bases). The CDR3 covers 13 residues. V lost 6 bases to trimming and J lost 8 bases, with 15 bases between them. CDR1 and CDR2 (germline): MNHNY, SVGAGI (reference sequence).

This clone has a handful of counts. The chain combines TRBV7-2 with TRBJ1-6; D is ambiguous. This CDR3 contains 15 residues. Deletions cut 4 bases from V and 6 bases from J, with 13 bases between. Germline lookup yields CDR1 SGHTA and CDR2 FQGNSA. CDR3 amino acids: CASSSRKRSNSPLHF. CDR3 coding DNA: TGTGCCAGCAGCTCGAGAAAACGGAGTAATTCACCCCTCCACTTT.

This chain joins TRBV4-3 and TRBJ2-1; weak D call: TRBD2 (5 bases). The V and J ends lost 0 bases and 4 bases respectively, with 10 bases between them. Germline CDR1 is LGHNA and CDR2 is YSLEER. CDR3 length: 15 amino acids. The CDR3 sequence is CASSQDRRRYNEQFF. The CDR3 coding sequence is TGCGCCAGCAGCCAAGATAGGCGGAGGTACAATGAGCAGTTCTTC.

The rearrangement joins TRBV9 to TRBJ2-7, with 8 positions matching TRBD1. The CDR3 length is 15 residues. J was trimmed by 9 bases and V by 4 bases; bases with no gene match: 15. CDR1 is SGDLS and CDR2 is YYNGEE in the germline V gene. DNA of the CDR3: TGTGCCAGCAGCACCGACAGGGGTTTGGCAGACGGGCAGTACTTC. Protein: CASSTDRGLADGQYF.

The rearrangement joins TRBV6-5 to TRBJ2-3, with 11 bases lining up with TRBD2. The V and J ends lost 1 base and 4 bases, in that order; junction bases with no gene match: 4. Germline CDR1 reads MNHEY; CDR2 reads SVGAGI. CDR3 length equals 16 residues. The CDR3 protein is CASSYFSGGDSDTQYF. The DNA of the CDR3 is TGTGCCAGCAGTTACTTTAGCGGGGGGGACTCAGATACGCAGTATTTT.

This rearrangement joins TRBV21-1 to TRBJ2-3; the table's D call, TRBD2, was not checked against the DNA. TRBV21-1 is annotated as a pseudogene. CDR3 length equals 16 residues. The CDR3 is CASRKGIEGFTDTQYF. The CDR3 DNA is TGTGCCAGCAGAAAAGGGATAGAGGGTTTCACAGATACGCAGTATTTT.

The chain joins TRBV5-1 to TRBJ2-5; TRBD1 aligns across 7 bases. The DNA end is a closer match to TRBJ2-7, so the J assignment may be wrong. Germline-derived CDR1 and CDR2 are SGHRS and YFSETQ. The CDR3 spans 15 residues. The DNA for the CDR3 is TGCGCCAGCAGCTTGAGGGACAGCGCTCCCTACGAGCAGTACTTC. This gives the protein CASSLRDSAPYEQYF.

The chain has TRBV2 and TRBJ2-7; 7 nucleotides line up with TRBD2. The CDR3 is 16 residues long. Germline CDR1 is SNHLY and CDR2 is FYNNEI. V shed 1 base, J shed 0 bases, and the junction held 6 bases outside the gene matches. CDR3 DNA: TGTGCCAGCAGTGAAGGCGCGGGAGCCCGCTCCTACGAGCAGTACTTC. Translating gives CASSEGAGARSYEQYF.

The genes are TRBV6-5 and TRBJ1-2; D is unresolved. This CDR3 is 15 amino acids long. The germline V gene encodes CDR1 MNHEY and CDR2 SVGAGI. The germline V and J ends were trimmed by 3 bases and 8 bases, with 19 bases remaining between them. Here the CDR3 reads CASSYGSTGFLGYTF. CDR3 coding DNA: TGTGCCAGCAGTTATGGCTCCACGGGGTTCTTAGGCTACACCTTC.

This clone turned up a few times. The J gene is TRBJ2-5, the V gene TRBV2; perhaps TRBD1 as D (5 bases). Germline loops: CDR1 SNHLY, CDR2 FYNNEI. V was clipped by 6 bases and J by 2 bases, with 13 bases between them. The CDR3 spans 14 residues. CDR3 loop: CASRPTETQETQYF. The CDR3, as DNA: TGTGCCAGCAGGCCGACAGAGACACAAGAGACCCAGTACTTC.

CDR3 sequence (DNA): TGTGCCAGCAGCTCCGGGACAGGCAGCGTAGCCAAAAACATTCAGTACTTC. This gives the protein CASSSGTGSVAKNIQYF. This chain connects TRBV7-6 to TRBJ2-4; 8 positions agree with TRBD1. CDR3 length: 17 residues. The ends lost 4 bases at V and 0 bases at J; junction bases unmatched: 8. The germline V gene encodes CDR1 SGHVS and CDR2 FNYEAQ.

DNA for the CDR3: TGTGCCAGCAGCGTCTACCCCACAGATACGCAGTATTTT. This translates into CASSVYPTDTQYF. The chain carries TRBV9 and TRBJ2-3, with D hard to call. In germline, CDR1 is SGDLS, CDR2 YYNGEE. CDR3 length: 13 amino acids. The V and J ends lost 2 bases and 2 bases respectively, with 6 bases between them.

This clone was picked up one time. The chain joins TRBV9 to TRBJ2-1; unclear D gene. The CDR3 spans 13 residues. Per germline, CDR1 SGDLS and CDR2 YYNGEE. V was cut by 3 bases and J by 8 bases, with 12 bases left in between. CDR3 in amino acids: CASSAAVPDEQFF. Written as DNA, the CDR3 is TGTGCCAGCAGCGCCGCCGTTCCGGATGAGCAGTTCTTC.

The CDR3 DNA reads as TGTGCCAGCAGTATCGGACAGGGGGCTTCCGAGCAGTACTTC. This codes for CASSIGQGASEQYF. The V and J genes are TRBV6-5 and TRBJ2-7; 11 bases match TRBD1. The germline V gene has CDR1 MNHEY and CDR2 SVGAGI. V shed 5 bases and J 6 bases; nucleotides not matched to a gene: 6. The CDR3 sequence is 14 residues long.

The rearrangement joins TRBV18 to TRBJ1-1; D call uncertain. CDR3 length: 13 residues. CDR1 and CDR2 (germline): KGHSH, LQKENI. The V end was cut by 3 bases, the J end by 6 bases, with 11 bases between. The chain's CDR3 is CASSPYDGSEAFF. CDR3 in DNA: TGTGCCAGCTCACCGTACGACGGGTCTGAAGCTTTCTTT.